This TCR beta chain was identified in a study of a mutant IDH1 vaccine in newly diagnosed glioma. Across the study: Vaccination began 4-6 weeks post radiotherapy alone, or with temozolomide cycles.

The CDR3 spans 16 residues. V was pared by 4 bases and J by 7 bases, with 12 bases of the junction left unmatched. Germline V lookup: CDR1 MGHDK, CDR2 SYGVNS. The protocol was immunoSEQ multiplex PCR, while the TCRdb copy is restricted to in-frame clones and leaves out a portion. The table lists around 57,000 clones, around 91% of them singletons. Sample time point: week 11, during vaccination. What each vaccine dose contained was 300 ug of mutant IDH1 20-mer peptide, accompanied by topical imiquimod. Newly diagnosed WHO grade 3 or 4 IDH1-mutant, ATRX-lost astrocytomas were identified in the donors. Worth noting for this clone: What it binds is not known.

Sequences were derived from PBMCs, sampled from a glioma patient whose treatment included an IDH1 peptide vaccine. V gene TRBV25-1 combines with J gene TRBJ2-1; 8 bases align to TRBD1. This clonotype was obtained from a middle-aged man with glioma. CDR3 sequence: CASSGAGQGLSNEQFF. The CDR3 nucleotides are TGTGCCAGCAGTGGCGCAGGACAGGGATTATCAAATGAGCAGTTCTTC.